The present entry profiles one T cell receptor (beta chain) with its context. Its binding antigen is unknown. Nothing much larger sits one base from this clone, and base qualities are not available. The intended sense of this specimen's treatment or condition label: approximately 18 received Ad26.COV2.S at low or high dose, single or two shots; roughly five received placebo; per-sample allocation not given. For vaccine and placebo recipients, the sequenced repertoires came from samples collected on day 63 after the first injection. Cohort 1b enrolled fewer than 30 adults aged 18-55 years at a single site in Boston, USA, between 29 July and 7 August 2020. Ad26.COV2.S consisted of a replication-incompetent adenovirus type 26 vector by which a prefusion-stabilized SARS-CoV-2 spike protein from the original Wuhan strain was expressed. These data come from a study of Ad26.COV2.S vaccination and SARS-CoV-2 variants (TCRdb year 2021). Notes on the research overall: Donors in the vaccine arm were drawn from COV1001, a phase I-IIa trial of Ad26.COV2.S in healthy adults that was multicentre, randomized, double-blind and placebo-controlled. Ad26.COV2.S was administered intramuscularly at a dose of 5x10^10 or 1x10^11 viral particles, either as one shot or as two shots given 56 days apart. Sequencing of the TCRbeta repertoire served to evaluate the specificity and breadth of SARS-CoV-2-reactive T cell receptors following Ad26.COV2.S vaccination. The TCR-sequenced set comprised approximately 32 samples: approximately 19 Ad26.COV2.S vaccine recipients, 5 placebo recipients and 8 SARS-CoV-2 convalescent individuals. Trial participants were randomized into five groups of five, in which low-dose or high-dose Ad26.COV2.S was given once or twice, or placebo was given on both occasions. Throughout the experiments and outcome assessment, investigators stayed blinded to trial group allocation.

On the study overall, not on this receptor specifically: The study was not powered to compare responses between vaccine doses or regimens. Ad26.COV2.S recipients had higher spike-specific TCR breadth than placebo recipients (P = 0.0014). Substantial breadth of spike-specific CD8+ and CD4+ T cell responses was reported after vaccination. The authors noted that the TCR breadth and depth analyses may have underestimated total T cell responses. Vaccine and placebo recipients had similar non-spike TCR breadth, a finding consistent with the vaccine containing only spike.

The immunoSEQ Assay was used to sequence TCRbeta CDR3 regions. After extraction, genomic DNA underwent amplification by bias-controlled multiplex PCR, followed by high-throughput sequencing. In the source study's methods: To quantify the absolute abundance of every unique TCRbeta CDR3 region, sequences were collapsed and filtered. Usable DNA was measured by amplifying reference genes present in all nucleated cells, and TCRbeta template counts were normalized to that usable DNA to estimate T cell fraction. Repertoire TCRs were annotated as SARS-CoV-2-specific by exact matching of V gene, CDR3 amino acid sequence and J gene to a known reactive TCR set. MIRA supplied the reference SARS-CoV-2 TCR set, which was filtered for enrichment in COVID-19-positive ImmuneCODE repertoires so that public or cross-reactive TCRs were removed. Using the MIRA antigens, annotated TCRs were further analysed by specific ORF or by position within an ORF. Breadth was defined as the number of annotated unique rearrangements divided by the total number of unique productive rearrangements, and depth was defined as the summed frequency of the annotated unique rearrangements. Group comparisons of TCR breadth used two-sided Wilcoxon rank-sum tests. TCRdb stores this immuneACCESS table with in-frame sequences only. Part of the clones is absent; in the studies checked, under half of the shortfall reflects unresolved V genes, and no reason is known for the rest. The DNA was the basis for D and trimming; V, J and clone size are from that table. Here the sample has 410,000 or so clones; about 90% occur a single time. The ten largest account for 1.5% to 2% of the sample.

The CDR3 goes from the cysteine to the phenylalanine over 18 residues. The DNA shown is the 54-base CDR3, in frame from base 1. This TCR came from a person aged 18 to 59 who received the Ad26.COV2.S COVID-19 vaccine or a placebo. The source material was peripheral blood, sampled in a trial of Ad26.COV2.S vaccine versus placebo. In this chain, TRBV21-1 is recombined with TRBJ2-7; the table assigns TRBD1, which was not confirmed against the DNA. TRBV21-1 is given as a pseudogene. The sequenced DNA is TGTGCCAGCAGTTCCGGGACAGGGCTAAATCCCAACTACTACGAGCAGTACTTC. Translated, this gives CASSSGTGLNPNYYEQYF.